This TCR beta chain emerged from a study of molecular identifiers for immune sequencing clone quantification. With RNA at 10%, 30% or 50%, naive CD8 libraries came from around 18,000 to 910,000 sorted cells. Naive CD8 T cells were FACS-sorted by CD8+CD4-CCR7+CD45RA+ markers. V was trimmed by 6 bases and J by 4 bases, leaving 21 bases between them. Germline V gives CDR1 MNHEY, CDR2 SMNVEV (reference sequence). CDR3 length: 16 residues. Findings and caveats of the study: In naive cells, clones above 20 RNA copies held under 1% of molecules, whereas in effector cells they held over 99%.

Turning to this clonotype: The antigen is undetermined.

TCR libraries were built in bulk with a published protocol and specific TCR primers. TCRdb reanalysed the PCR reads using MiXCR and keeps one entry per CDR3 protein. Found here are about 100,000 distinct CDR3 sequences, approximately 40% of them singletons; the top ten hold 4% to 5%. The TCR comes from a human donor in good health. Some libraries in this study had Jurkat cell RNA spiked in. The sample taken for sequencing was naive CD8+ T cells from blood, with Jurkat cell RNA spiked in. Subset defined: FACS-sorted CD8+CD4-CCR7+CD45RA+ naive T cells. This chain connects TRBV27 to TRBJ2-5; tentative D call: TRBD1 (6 bases). The CDR3 sequence is CASSPDGAGDIETQYF. The DNA of the CDR3 is TGTGCCAGCAGCCCCGACGGTGCAGGGGACATAGAGACCCAGTACTTC.